The 16 T cell receptor beta chains listed next were all sequenced from one sample in a study of blood T cell repertoires in COVID-19. Produced via immunoSEQ multiplex PCR; TCRdb's table is partial and in-frame only. The table shows around 59,000 clones, with less than 85% occurring only once. Sequencing input: peripheral blood. These receptors were taken from a human donor in a cohort sampled during active COVID-19.

This chain uses TRBV3-1 (or the pseudogene TRBV3-2) with TRBJ2-1; 8 positions match TRBD2. V was clipped by 2 bases and J by 7 bases; unmatched bases: 4. The CDR3 is 14 amino acids. Germline V gives CDR1 LGHDT, CDR2 YNNKEL (reference sequence). The CDR3 is CASSQTGGSNEQFF. CDR3 nucleotide sequence: TGTGCCAGCAGCCAAACGGGAGGGTCGAATGAGCAGTTCTTC.

The sample holds a few counts of this clone. The chain combines TRBV5-1 with TRBJ1-6; D remains unclear. Germline assignment: CDR1 SGHRS and CDR2 YFSETQ. Trimming left V 5 bases short and J 6 bases short, with 15 bases between. The CDR3 is made up of 15 amino acids. CDR3 sequence reads: CASRPSAVGNSPLHF. CDR3 nucleotides: TGCGCCAGCAGGCCATCCGCGGTTGGTAATTCACCCCTCCACTTT.

This clone was detected a few times. The chain uses TRBV6-7 and TRBJ2-2; D gene ambiguous. TRBV6-7 is classed as an ORF, of uncertain function. The V gene lost 2 bases and the J gene lost 5 bases, with 15 bases spanning the gap. This CDR3 is built from 16 residues. CDR3: CASSYGPTLGTGELFF. DNA of the CDR3: TGTGCCAGCAGTTACGGCCCCACCCTTGGTACCGGGGAGCTGTTTTTT.

The genes are TRBV10-3 and TRBJ2-7; TRBD2 is a possible D gene (5 bases). The CDR3 runs 14 residues. Germline CDR1 reads ENHRY; CDR2 reads SYGVKD. V was pared by 4 bases and J by 3 bases, with 13 bases between. CDR3 sequence reads: CAISAGFEDYEQYF. CDR3 nucleotides: TGTGCCATCAGTGCGGGGTTCGAGGACTACGAGCAGTACTTC.

This chain uses TRBV4-2 with TRBJ2-3; D gene unclear. The V gene's germline CDR1 is LGHNA and CDR2 YNFKEQ. V dropped 0 bases and J dropped 5 bases, with 9 bases sitting between them. This CDR3 is 14 amino acids long. The CDR3 DNA follows: TGTGCCAGCAGCCAAGATCCCCCGGGAGATACGCAGTATTTT. Amino acid sequence: CASSQDPPGDTQYF.

The chain recombines TRBV6-2 or TRBV6-3 with TRBJ1-5, with TRBD1 identical over 9 bases. The CDR3 totals 19 residues. Germline loops: CDR1 MNHEY, CDR2 SVGEGT. J lost 6 bases, V lost 4 bases, and 19 bases had no gene match. The CDR3 DNA reads as TGTGCCAGCAGTTCTCCCTCAGAACTCCGGGACAGGGTCCGTCAGCCCCAGCATTTT. Amino acids: CASSSPSELRDRVRQPQHF.

The rearrangement joins TRBV5-1 to TRBJ1-1; unclear D gene. CDR1 and CDR2 from the germline V gene are SGHRS and YFSETQ. Trimming removed 4 bases from V and 3 bases from J, with 16 bases in between. The CDR3 runs 15 residues. The DNA of the CDR3 is TGCGCCAGCAGCCTGATTCCCCTTGCGGACACTGAAGCTTTCTTT. Translating it yields CASSLIPLADTEAFF.

This chain joins TRBV7-6 and TRBJ2-7; D possibly corresponds to TRBD2 (5 bases). Germline V gives CDR1 SGHVS, CDR2 FNYEAQ. V lost 5 bases and J lost 2, with 16 bases in between. The CDR3 sequence is 15 residues long. CDR3 amino acids: CASSPETGKTYEQYF. In DNA form, the CDR3 reads TGTGCCAGCAGCCCAGAGACGGGGAAAACCTACGAGCAGTACTTC.

This clone has more than one count but fewer than ten. The chain joins TRBV10-3 to TRBJ2-2; 13 positions match TRBD2. Germline V gives CDR1 ENHRY, CDR2 SYGVKD. The ends lost 10 bases at V and 7 bases at J; junction bases unmatched: 6. The length of the CDR3 is 14 residues. The CDR3 loop reads CATRTSGSDGELFF. The CDR3 DNA is TGTGCCACCCGGACTAGCGGGAGTGACGGGGAGCTGTTTTTT.

This chain links TRBV23-1 with TRBJ2-6; the D gene is possibly TRBD2 (6 bases). TRBV23-1 is given ORF status, its function remaining uncertain. Between the trimmed V and J ends, which lost 4 bases and 0 bases, there was a span of 13 bases. CDR3 length: 17 amino acids. CDR3 in DNA: TGCGCCAGCAGTCTAGGGACTCTCAACTCTGGGGCCAACGTCCTGACTTTC. It yields the protein CASSLGTLNSGANVLTF.

The chain joins TRBV2 to TRBJ1-1; D not resolved. The CDR3 runs 14 residues. V was cut by 5 bases and J by 10 bases, with 20 bases left in between. The germline V gene has CDR1 SNHLY and CDR2 FYNNEI. CDR3 coding DNA: TGTGCCAGCAGTCCGGGGAGAAGGTTCCTTTTAGCTTTCTTT. Translating gives CASSPGRRFLLAFF.

This rearrangement joins TRBV7-6 to TRBJ2-7; the D gene is possibly TRBD1 (6 bases). The V gene lost 4 bases and the J gene lost 6 bases, with 13 bases spanning the gap. Germline CDR1 SGHVS, CDR2 FNYEAQ. CDR3 length equals 13 residues. CDR3 sequence (DNA): TGTGCCAGCAGCTCCCCAGGGGCGGGCGAGCAGTACTTC. It is translated as CASSSPGAGEQYF.

The chain has TRBV28 and TRBJ2-7; 7 bases map to TRBD2. This CDR3 contains 16 residues. CDR1 is MDHEN, CDR2 SYDVKM, per germline. V shed 3 bases, J shed 1 base, and the junction held 9 bases outside the gene matches. In DNA form, the CDR3 reads TGTGCCAGCAGTTTGCACCTAGCGGTCCTATCCTACGAGCAGTACTTC. It yields the protein CASSLHLAVLSYEQYF.

A few counts support this clone. This chain uses TRBV28 with TRBJ1-6; D is ambiguous. This CDR3 contains 13 residues. V gave up 10 bases and J gave up 9 bases, with 16 bases separating them. In germline, CDR1 is MDHEN, CDR2 SYDVKM. The CDR3 DNA reads TGTGCCACCTCGCGGGTCTTCGGTTCACCCCTCCACTTT. This codes for CATSRVFGSPLHF.

This clone was seen once. This sequence joins TRBV2 and TRBJ2-7; a weak D match, TRBD2 (7 bases). The CDR3 extends over 17 amino acids. V lost 0 bases and J lost 5, with 20 bases in between. The germline gives CDR1 SNHLY, CDR2 FYNNEI. The CDR3 loop is CASSEALVRGGVDEQYF. The CDR3 region has the DNA TGTGCCAGCAGTGAAGCGCTTGTCCGAGGGGGGGTAGACGAGCAGTACTTC. Looking up the rest from reference TRBV2 and TRBJ2-7 gives the full variable domain: EPEVTQTPSHQVTQMGQEVILRCVPISNHLYFYWYRQILGQKVEFLVSFYNNEISEKSEIFDDQFSVERPDGSNFTLKIRSTKLEDSAMYFCASSEALVRGGVDEQYFGPGTRLTVT.

This clone was detected only a few times. The V call is TRBV30, the J call TRBJ1-6; no clear D gene. Germline values: CDR1 GTSNPN, CDR2 SVGIG (reference sequence). Trimming pared 5 bases from V and 7 bases from J, leaving 12 bases between. The CDR3 sequence is 13 residues long. The DNA of the CDR3 is TGTGCCTGGGCCCCAGGTGGAAATTCACCCCTCCACTTT. This encodes CAWAPGGNSPLHF.